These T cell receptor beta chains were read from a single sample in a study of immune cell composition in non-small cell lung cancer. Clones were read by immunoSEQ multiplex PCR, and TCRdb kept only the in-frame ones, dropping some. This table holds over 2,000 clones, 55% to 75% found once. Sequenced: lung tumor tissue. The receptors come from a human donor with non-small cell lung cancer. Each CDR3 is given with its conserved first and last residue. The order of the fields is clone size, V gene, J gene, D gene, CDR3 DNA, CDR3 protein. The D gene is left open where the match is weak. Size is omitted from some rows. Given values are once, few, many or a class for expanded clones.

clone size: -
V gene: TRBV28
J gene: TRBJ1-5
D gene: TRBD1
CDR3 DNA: TGTGCCAGCAGCCCAGGGGGATGGGGGCAGGGGAGAAATCAGCCCCAGCATTTT
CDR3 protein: CASSPGGWGQGRNQPQHF

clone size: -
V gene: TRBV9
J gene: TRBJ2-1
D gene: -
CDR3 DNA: TGTGCCAGCAGCCCTTTTGAGGGTGAGCAGTTCTTC
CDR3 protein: CASSPFEGEQFF

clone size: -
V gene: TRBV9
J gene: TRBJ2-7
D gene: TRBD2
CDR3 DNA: TGTGCCAGCAGCGTAGGACTAGCAGGCGAGCAGTACTTC
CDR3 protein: CASSVGLAGEQYF

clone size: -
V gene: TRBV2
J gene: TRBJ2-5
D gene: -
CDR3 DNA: TGTGCCACCGAAGACTTGTACCAAGAGACCCAGTACTTC
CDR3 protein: CATEDLYQETQYF

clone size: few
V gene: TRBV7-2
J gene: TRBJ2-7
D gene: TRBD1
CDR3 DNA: TGTGCCAGCAGCTCCAGGACAGGGAACTACGAGCAGTACTTC
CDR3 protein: CASSSRTGNYEQYF

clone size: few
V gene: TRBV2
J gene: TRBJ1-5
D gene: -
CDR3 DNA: TGTGCCAGCAGTGAAGCGCTTAGTTCAGGTCAGCCCCAGCATTTT
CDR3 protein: CASSEALSSGQPQHF

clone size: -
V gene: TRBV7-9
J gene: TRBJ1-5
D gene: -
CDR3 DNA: TGTGCCAGCAGCCCTAGTTCCAGGGGTGGTCAGCCCCAGCATTTT
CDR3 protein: CASSPSSRGGQPQHF

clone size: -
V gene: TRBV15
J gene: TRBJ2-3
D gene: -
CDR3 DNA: TGTGCCACCAGCGCAGAGGCAGATACGCAGTATTTT
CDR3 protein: CATSAEADTQYF

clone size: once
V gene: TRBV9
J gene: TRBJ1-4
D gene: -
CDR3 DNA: TGTGCCAGCAGCGCCCGTCAGGGGCCCTCAACTAATGAAAAACTGTTTTTT
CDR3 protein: CASSARQGPSTNEKLFF

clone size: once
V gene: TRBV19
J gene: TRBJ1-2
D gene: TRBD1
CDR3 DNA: TGTGCCAGTAGTATCGTGGGGACAGGGACCCTCGGCTACACCTTC
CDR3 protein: CASSIVGTGTLGYTF

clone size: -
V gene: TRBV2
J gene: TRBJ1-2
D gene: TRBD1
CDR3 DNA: TGTGCCAGCAGTCTCGGACAGGGGTCGGATGGCTACACCTTC
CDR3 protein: CASSLGQGSDGYTF

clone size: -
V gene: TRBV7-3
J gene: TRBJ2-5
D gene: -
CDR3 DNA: TGTGCCAGCAGCTTAACATACAGTGAGACCCAGTACTTC
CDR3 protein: CASSLTYSETQYF

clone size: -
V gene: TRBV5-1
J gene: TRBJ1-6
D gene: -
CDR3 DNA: TGCGCCAGCAGCTTGGAGGGCAGGGAACAATCACCCCTCCACTTT
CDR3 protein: CASSLEGREQSPLHF

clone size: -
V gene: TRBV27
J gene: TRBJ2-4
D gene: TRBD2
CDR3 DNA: TGTGCCAGCAGTTCCTCGGGGGGAAACATTCAGTACTTC
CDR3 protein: CASSSSGGNIQYF

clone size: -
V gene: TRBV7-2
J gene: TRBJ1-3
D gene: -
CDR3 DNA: TGTGCCAGCAGCTCAAACTACCGAAACACCATATATTTT
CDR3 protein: CASSSNYRNTIYF

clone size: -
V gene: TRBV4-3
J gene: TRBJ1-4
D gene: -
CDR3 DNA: TGCGCCAGCAGCCGAGGGCCGAAGGGCCGACATGAAAAACTGTTTTTT
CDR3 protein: CASSRGPKGRHEKLFF

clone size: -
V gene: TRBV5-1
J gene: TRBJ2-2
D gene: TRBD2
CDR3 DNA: TGCGCCAGCAGCCAGACTAGCGGGAGGGCCGGGGAGCTGTTTTTT
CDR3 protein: CASSQTSGRAGELFF

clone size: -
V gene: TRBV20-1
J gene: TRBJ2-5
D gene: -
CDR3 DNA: TGCAGTGCTGGACAGAGGCAGACCCAGTACTTC
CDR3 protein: CSAGQRQTQYF

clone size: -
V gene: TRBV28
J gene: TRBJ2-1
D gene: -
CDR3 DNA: TGTGCCAGCAGTTTTAAGGGGCGGGGTGGGGAGCAGTTCTTC
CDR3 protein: CASSFKGRGGEQFF

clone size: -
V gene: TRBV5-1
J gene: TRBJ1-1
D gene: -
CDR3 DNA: TGCGCCAGCAGCTATCAGACAGGTGGGAACACTGAAGCTTTCTTT
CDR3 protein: CASSYQTGGNTEAFF

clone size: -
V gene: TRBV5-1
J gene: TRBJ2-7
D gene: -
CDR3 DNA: TGCGCCAGCGGATCGGGACTTTCCAACTTCTACGAGCAGTACTTC
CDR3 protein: CASGSGLSNFYEQYF

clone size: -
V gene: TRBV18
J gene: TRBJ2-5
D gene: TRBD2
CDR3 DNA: TGTGCCAGCTCACGAAAGTCACTAGCGGGGGCTCTGTCAGAGACCCAGTACTTC
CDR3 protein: CASSRKSLAGALSETQYF

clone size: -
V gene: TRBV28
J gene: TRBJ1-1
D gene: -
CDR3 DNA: TGTGCCAGCAGTTTAGACCAGCGTCCGAGCACTGAAGCTTTCTTT
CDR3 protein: CASSLDQRPSTEAFF

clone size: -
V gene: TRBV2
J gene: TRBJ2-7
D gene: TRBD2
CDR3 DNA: TGTGCCAGCAGCCGTCTTGGTGGCGGGGGATCCTACGAGCAGTACTTC
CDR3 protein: CASSRLGGGGSYEQYF

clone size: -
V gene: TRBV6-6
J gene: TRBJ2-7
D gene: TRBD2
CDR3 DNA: TGTGCCAGCAGGTCCGGGACTAACTACGAGCAGTACTTC
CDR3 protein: CASRSGTNYEQYF

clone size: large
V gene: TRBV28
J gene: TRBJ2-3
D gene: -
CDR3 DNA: TGTGCCAGCAGTTTTCTGGCGGGCACAGATACGCAGTATTTT
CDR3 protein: CASSFLAGTDTQYF

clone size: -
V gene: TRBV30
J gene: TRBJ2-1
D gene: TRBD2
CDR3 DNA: TGTGCCTGGAGTGTACCCCCGGGGGGGGGACGCTCCTACAATGAGCAGTTCTTC
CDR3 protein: CAWSVPPGGGRSYNEQFF

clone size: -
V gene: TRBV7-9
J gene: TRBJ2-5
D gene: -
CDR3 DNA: TGTGCCAGCAGCTTAACGGGGGGCGTAGAGACCCAGTACTTC
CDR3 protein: CASSLTGGVETQYF